The 29 T cell receptor beta chains below come from one sample, sequenced in a study of T cells in localized non-small cell lung cancer. Sequencing was performed with immunoSEQ multiplex PCR; in TCRdb, only in-frame clones are kept and a portion is missing. In the table there are some 51,000 clones, 86% of which are singletons. Sample: peripheral blood, taken before any cancer treatment. These receptors all stem from a woman aged 35 to 70 with stage I lung adenocarcinoma.

The J gene is TRBJ1-6, the V gene TRBV6-5; no firm D call. This CDR3 has 11 amino acids. Trimming took off 2 bases at V and 16 bases at J, with 9 bases between the two ends. Germline CDR1 reads MNHEY; CDR2 reads SVGAGI. The CDR3 spells CASSYGQTLHF. CDR3 coding DNA: TGTGCCAGCAGTTACGGGCAGACGCTCCACTTT.

This rearrangement joins TRBV6-5 to TRBJ1-2; the match to TRBD1 covers 10 bases. Per germline, CDR1 MNHEY and CDR2 SVGAGI. The ends lost 2 bases at V and 6 bases at J; junction bases unmatched: 6. The CDR3 extends over 15 amino acids. The CDR3 coding sequence is TGTGCCAGCAGTTACCGAGTGACAGGGGGCGATGGCTACACCTTC. It yields the protein CASSYRVTGGDGYTF.

The rearrangement uses TRBV7-9 and TRBJ2-7; D ambiguous. CDR3 size: 14 residues. Germline V CDR1 and CDR2: SEHNR, FQNEAQ (reference sequence). Deletions cut 5 bases from V and 4 bases from J, with 15 bases between. CDR3 loop: CASSPLALGYEQYF. In nucleotides, the CDR3 is TGTGCCAGCAGCCCACTCGCCCTAGGTTACGAGCAGTACTTC.

This clone has only a few counts. The chain has TRBV30 and TRBJ1-5, with TRBD1 as a possible D gene (5 bases). The V end was cut by 1 base, the J end by 0 bases, with 13 bases between. CDR3 length equals 16 residues. Germline V gene lookup returns CDR1 GTSNPN and CDR2 SVGIG (reference sequence). The CDR3 region has the DNA TGTGCCTGGAGTGGGGGGACTATTAATAGCAATCAGCCCCAGCATTTT. Its translation: CAWSGGTINSNQPQHF.

In this sample, this clone turned up once. The chain employs TRBV11-1 and TRBJ1-1; D ambiguous. The CDR3 is 16 residues long. The germline CDR1 and CDR2 sequences are SGHAT and FQDESV (reference sequence). Trimming removed 5 bases from V and 1 base from J, with 17 bases in between. The DNA of the CDR3 is TGTGCCAGCAGCGATTACAGCGCCGCGAAGAACACTGAAGCTTTCTTT. It codes for CASSDYSAAKNTEAFF.

The chain employs TRBV2 and TRBJ1-2; D is ambiguous. The ends were cut back, 9 bases at V and 0 bases at J, with 14 bases in the middle. The CDR3 is made up of 14 amino acids. Germline V gives CDR1 SNHLY, CDR2 FYNNEI. The CDR3 DNA follows: TGTGCCAGGGCCTCGGGTAGCTCTAACTATGGCTACACCTTC. Translation: CARASGSSNYGYTF.

The CDR3 nucleotides are TGTGCCAGCAGTGAGCCGGGACGGAACTATGGCTACACCTTC. Protein product: CASSEPGRNYGYTF. V usage is TRBV25-1 and J usage is TRBJ1-2; tentatively, D is TRBD1 (5 bases). Per the germline V gene, CDR1 is MGHDK and CDR2 is SYGVNS. This CDR3 has 14 residues. Trimming stripped 3 bases from V and 2 bases from J, with 10 bases between.

This clone was counted once. The V gene is TRBV11-2, the J gene TRBJ2-5, with D possibly being TRBD2 (6 bases). CDR3 length: 13 amino acids. Between the trimmed V and J ends, which lost 4 bases and 4 bases, there was a span of 10 bases. Germline assignment: CDR1 SGHAT and CDR2 FQNNGV. The CDR3 nucleotides are TGTGCCAGCAGCTCAAGGAGGGGAGAGACCCAGTACTTC. Translated: CASSSRRGETQYF.

CDR3 sequence (DNA): TGTGCCAGCAGTGGGGGGACGAATCAGCCCCAGCATTTT. Protein product: CASSGGTNQPQHF. The gene calls are TRBV6-1 and TRBJ1-5; possibly TRBD1 for D (5 bases). V lost 4 bases to trimming and J lost 4 bases, with 8 bases between them. The CDR3 consists of 13 residues. From germline, CDR1 is MNHNS and CDR2 SASEGT.

The CDR3 is CASSSGASGGTQYF. The CDR3 DNA is TGTGCCAGCAGCTCAGGGGCATCCGGTGGGACCCAGTACTTC. This chain links TRBV7-9 with TRBJ2-5, with TRBD1 as a possible D gene (6 bases). Trimming removed 4 bases from V and 7 bases from J, with 16 bases in between. Germline assignment: CDR1 SEHNR and CDR2 FQNEAQ (reference sequence). The CDR3 spans 14 residues.

This clone was seen once. This chain uses TRBV9 with TRBJ2-2; no definite D call. Deletions cut 0 bases from V and 5 bases from J, with 20 bases between. CDR1 SGDLS and CDR2 YYNGEE come from the germline V gene. This CDR3 is built from 18 residues. The CDR3 DNA reads TGTGCCAGCAGCGTAGATCCCTTGGGGTTAGGGAAAACCGGGGAGCTGTTTTTT. Protein: CASSVDPLGLGKTGELFF.

The chain is built from TRBV9 and TRBJ2-1; tentatively, D is TRBD2 (7 bases). CDR1 and CDR2 (germline): SGDLS, YYNGEE. The CDR3 sequence is 17 residues long. V was shortened by 4 bases and J by 0 bases, with 17 bases between the two germline ends. CDR3 nucleotides: TGTGCCAGCAGCTCACGGGGGCGGGAGAGCTCCTACAATGAGCAGTTCTTC. As protein: CASSSRGRESSYNEQFF.

This chain links TRBV5-1 with TRBJ1-1, with D perhaps matching TRBD1 (5 bases). The CDR3 is made up of 14 amino acids. V was cut by 4 bases and J by 4 bases, with 14 bases left in between. Germline-derived CDR1 and CDR2 are SGHRS and YFSETQ. CDR3 sequence: CASSRSRDGTEAFF. The CDR3 bases are TGCGCCAGCAGCAGATCGCGGGACGGCACTGAAGCTTTCTTT.

Details on this clone: Other nucleotide sequences from this sample produce the same CDR3. This sequence joins TRBV30 and TRBJ1-4; no definite D call. Trimming took 0 bases from V and 5 from J, leaving 7 bases between them. Germline V gene sequence: CDR1 GTSNPN, CDR2 SVGIG (reference sequence). The CDR3 has 13 amino acids. CDR3 sequence (DNA): TGTGCCTGGAGTGTAGGAGGGAATGAAAAACTGTTTTTT. Protein product: CAWSVGGNEKLFF.

The chain uses TRBV9 and TRBJ1-1; D unresolved. The CDR3 runs 14 residues. Deletions cut 0 bases from V and 3 bases from J, with 9 bases between. Germline V gene lookup returns CDR1 SGDLS and CDR2 YYNGEE. CDR3 in amino acids: CASSVGEGYTEAFF. The CDR3 DNA sequence: TGTGCCAGCAGCGTAGGTGAGGGTTACACTGAAGCTTTCTTT.

The gene calls are TRBV6-5 and TRBJ1-2; 9 bases are a match to TRBD1. This CDR3 is built from 13 residues. V lost 6 bases, J lost 6 bases, and 5 bases stayed unmatched. Germline V gene sequence: CDR1 MNHEY, CDR2 SVGAGI. This CDR3 is CASRGWDRDGYTF. The CDR3 bases are TGTGCCAGCAGGGGATGGGACAGGGATGGCTACACCTTC.

The chain combines TRBV5-1 with TRBJ2-5; no firm D call. The length of the CDR3 is 14 residues. Germline assignment: CDR1 SGHRS and CDR2 YFSETQ. V lost 4 bases and J lost 0, with 10 bases in between. The CDR3 loop reads CASSPGVNQETQYF. CDR3 nucleotide sequence: TGCGCCAGCAGCCCCGGTGTGAACCAAGAGACCCAGTACTTC.

This chain joins TRBV27 and TRBJ1-6, with 7 nucleotides matching TRBD1. This CDR3 is built from 17 residues. V was pared by 0 bases and J by 5 bases, with 7 bases of the junction left unmatched. The germline V gene encodes CDR1 MNHEY and CDR2 SMNVEV (reference sequence). The CDR3 nucleotides read TGTGCCAGCAGTTTATCCCGGGGTGGGACAGATAATTCACCCCTCCACTTT. Translation gives CASSLSRGGTDNSPLHF.

V usage is TRBV18 and J usage is TRBJ1-5, with a possible D match to TRBD1 (6 bases). Germline V gives CDR1 KGHSH, CDR2 LQKENI. CDR3 size: 16 residues. Trimming removed 4 bases from V and 0 bases from J, with 13 bases in between. CDR3 protein: CASSLDSDYSNQPQHF. The DNA of the CDR3 is TGTGCCAGCTCACTGGACAGCGACTATAGCAATCAGCCCCAGCATTTT. The whole variable domain, remainder taken from reference TRBV18 and TRBJ1-5, is NAGVMQNPRHLVRRRGQEARLRCSPMKGHSHVYWYRQLPEEGLKFMVYLQKENIIDESGMPKERFSAEFPKEGPSILRIQQVVRGDSAAYFCASSLDSDYSNQPQHFGDGTRLSIL.

This clone was counted a few times. V gene TRBV15 combines with J gene TRBJ1-5, with 9 bases aligning to TRBD1. Trimming took 2 bases from V and 6 from J; bases not matched to a gene: 8. CDR1 is LNHNV and CDR2 is YYDKDF in the germline V gene (reference sequence). The CDR3 is 16 residues long. The CDR3 reads CATSRSDRGISQPQHF. The CDR3 nucleotides are TGTGCCACCAGCAGATCGGACAGGGGAATTAGTCAGCCCCAGCATTTT.

This chain links TRBV28 with TRBJ2-3; tentative D call: TRBD1 (6 bases). Germline assignment: CDR1 MDHEN and CDR2 SYDVKM. V was clipped by 2 bases and J by 4 bases, with 10 bases between them. This CDR3 is built from 14 residues. The CDR3, as DNA: TGTGCCAGCAGTTTACTTGGGGGCGCAGATACGCAGTATTTT. Protein sequence: CASSLLGGADTQYF.

The V gene is TRBV27, the J gene TRBJ2-1; tentatively, D is TRBD2 (7 bases). Germline V gene lookup returns CDR1 MNHEY and CDR2 SMNVEV (reference sequence). Trimming took off 2 bases at V and 2 bases at J, with 13 bases between the two ends. This CDR3 is 16 amino acids long. CDR3 sequence reads: CASSLRGGPTYNEQFF. CDR3 nucleotides: TGTGCCAGCAGTTTACGCGGGGGCCCGACCTACAATGAGCAGTTCTTC.

This chain uses TRBV6-6 with TRBJ1-2; 8 bases map to TRBD1. The CDR3 covers 14 residues. The junction had 10 bases not matched to a gene; V was cut back by 5 bases and J by 8 bases. The germline CDR1 and CDR2 sequences are MNHNY and SVGAGI (reference sequence). CDR3 nucleotides: TGTGCCAGCAGTCCCAAACAGACAGGGGTGGGCTACACCTTC. It codes for CASSPKQTGVGYTF.

This clone turned up a few times. The DNA of the CDR3 is TGTGCCAGTAGTTTGGGACAGTCCTACGAGCAGTACTTC. This sequence encodes CASSLGQSYEQYF. The chain uses TRBV19 and TRBJ2-7; 7 bases are shared with TRBD1. V was pared by 5 bases and J by 1 base, with 2 bases of the junction left unmatched. The CDR3 consists of 13 residues. Germline-derived CDR1 and CDR2 are LNHDA and SQIVND (reference sequence). Full variable domain (rest looked up from reference TRBV19 and TRBJ2-7): DGGITQSPKYLFRKEGQNVTLSCEQNLNHDAMYWYRQDPGQGLRLIYYSQIVNDFQKGDIAEGYSVSREKKESFPLTVTSAQKNPTAFYLCASSLGQSYEQYFGPGTRLTVT.

V and J are TRBV9 and TRBJ2-2, with D possibly being TRBD2 (6 bases). Germline lookup yields CDR1 SGDLS and CDR2 YYNGEE. Deletions cut 5 bases from V and 6 bases from J, with 14 bases between. The CDR3 runs to 14 residues. The CDR3 spells CASRRTSNAGELFF. The CDR3 nucleotides read TGTGCCAGCAGAAGAACTAGCAACGCCGGGGAGCTGTTTTTT.

The V call is TRBV7-8, the J call TRBJ1-2; D is unresolved. This CDR3 is 13 amino acids long. V was pared by 5 bases and J by 8 bases, with 15 bases between. Looked up from germline, CDR1 is SGHVS and CDR2 is FQNEAQ. The CDR3 sequence is CASSPQTTGGYTF. The CDR3 DNA follows: TGTGCCAGCAGCCCTCAGACAACTGGGGGCTACACCTTC.

The CDR3 protein is CSARDYEKLFF. The CDR3 DNA reads TGCAGTGCTAGAGATTATGAAAAACTGTTTTTT. This chain links TRBV20-1 with TRBJ1-4; D unclear. The V and J ends lost 0 bases and 6 bases respectively, with 2 bases between them. The germline V gene has CDR1 DFQATT and CDR2 SNEGSKA (reference sequence). The CDR3 is made up of 11 amino acids.

The chain employs TRBV10-3 and TRBJ1-3; 8 bases are a match to TRBD1. Germline V gene sequence: CDR1 ENHRY, CDR2 SYGVKD. V gave up 6 bases and J gave up 2 bases; unmatched junction bases: 6. The CDR3 totals 15 residues. The chain's CDR3 is CAISDRGVPGNTIYF. The DNA of the CDR3 is TGTGCCATCAGCGACAGGGGTGTCCCTGGAAACACCATATATTTT.

The gene calls are TRBV6-1 and TRBJ1-1; D is ambiguous. Germline values: CDR1 MNHNS, CDR2 SASEGT. V lost 4 bases and J 7 bases, leaving 10 bases between the germline ends. The CDR3 extends over 12 amino acids. CDR3 loop: CASSVAGREAFF. The CDR3, as DNA: TGTGCCAGCAGTGTGGCCGGTCGTGAAGCTTTCTTT.